The next 27 T cell receptor beta chains were all read from a single sample in a study of shared clonotypes between healthy human individuals. Clones were read by immunoSEQ multiplex PCR, and TCRdb kept only the in-frame ones, dropping some. Of over a million clones in the sample, 75% to 85% were seen once. Material: memory CD4+ T cells from PBMCs. Subset here: CD45RA-negative fraction. The receptor set was obtained from a man younger than 35 in good health. Some clones in this sample may be carry-over from other donors' samples.

The rearrangement joins TRBV28 to TRBJ2-1; 7 bases map to TRBD2. CDR1 is MDHEN and CDR2 is SYDVKM in the germline V gene. Trimming took 1 base from V and 7 from J; bases not matched to a gene: 13. There are 17 residues in the CDR3. CDR3 bases: TGTGCCAGCAGTTTATTAAGTGACGCGAGGCGGGAGAATGAGCAGTTCTTC. This sequence encodes CASSLLSDARRENEQFF.

This chain joins TRBV28 and TRBJ2-1; a weak D match, TRBD2 (5 bases). Trimming stripped 5 bases from V and 10 bases from J, with 21 bases between. Germline lookup yields CDR1 MDHEN and CDR2 SYDVKM. The CDR3 consists of 15 residues. CDR3 amino acids: CASSPSAAASWEQFF. As DNA, the CDR3 is TGTGCCAGCAGTCCGTCTGCAGCGGCATCGTGGGAGCAGTTCTTC.

In this sample, this clone turned up many times. The chain links TRBV29-1 to TRBJ2-1; D perhaps matches TRBD1 (5 bases). Germline V CDR1 and CDR2: SQVTM, ANQGSEA. This CDR3 comprises 16 residues. V lost 4 bases to trimming and J lost 0 bases, with 16 bases between them. CDR3 loop: CSVVGNRYSSYNEQFF. The CDR3 coding sequence is TGCAGCGTTGTGGGGAACAGGTATAGCTCCTACAATGAGCAGTTCTTC.

This clone was counted only a few times. This sample also contains other DNA sequences that code for the same CDR3. The V gene is TRBV10-1, the J gene TRBJ1-2; a possible D gene is TRBD1 (6 bases). The V end lost 2 bases, the J end lost 3 bases, and 10 bases lay between the germline ends. The CDR3 extends over 14 amino acids. Germline V gives CDR1 WNHNN, CDR2 SYGVQD (reference sequence). The CDR3 loop reads CASSEEQGDYGYTF. For the CDR3, the DNA is TGCGCCAGCAGTGAGGAACAGGGAGACTATGGCTACACCTTC.

V gene TRBV27 combines with J gene TRBJ2-7; possibly TRBD2 for D (5 bases). Deletions cut 2 bases from V and 3 bases from J, with 17 bases between. This CDR3 has 16 residues. CDR1 is MNHEY, CDR2 SMNVEV, per germline (reference sequence). CDR3 sequence reads: CASSLNPMRRVYEQYF. DNA of the CDR3: TGTGCCAGCAGTTTAAACCCTATGAGGCGGGTCTACGAGCAGTACTTC.

The J gene is TRBJ1-1, the V gene TRBV6-6, with no clear D. The CDR3 covers 13 residues. V lost 0 bases to trimming and J lost 5 bases, with 7 bases between them. CDR1 and CDR2 (germline): MNHNY, SVGAGI (reference sequence). The CDR3 here is CASSYSGRTEAFF. The CDR3 DNA reads as TGTGCCAGCAGTTACTCGGGAAGGACTGAAGCTTTCTTT.

This clone was seen more than once but under ten times. The chain combines TRBV7-6 with TRBJ2-5, with D possibly matching TRBD2 (6 bases). This CDR3 spans 15 amino acids. Germline lookup yields CDR1 SGHVS and CDR2 FNYEAQ. Trimming removed 1 base at V and 5 bases at J, with 14 bases between. CDR3 protein: CASSLGGGGGETQYF. The CDR3 DNA sequence: TGTGCCAGCAGCTTAGGGGGTGGTGGAGGGGAGACCCAGTACTTC.

The V and J genes are TRBV9 and TRBJ2-7, with 8 bases fitting TRBD2. Per germline, CDR1 SGDLS and CDR2 YYNGEE. J was trimmed by 2 bases and V by 0 bases; bases with no gene match: 7. The length of the CDR3 is 16 residues. The CDR3 reads CASSVAGGAGAYEQYF. The DNA for the CDR3 is TGTGCCAGCAGCGTAGCTGGGGGAGCGGGAGCCTACGAGCAGTACTTC.

The chain employs TRBV19 and TRBJ2-1, with TRBD1 matching 8 bases. Unmatched junction bases numbered 12, after V lost 8 bases and J lost 0 bases. The CDR3 extends over 17 amino acids. Germline loops: CDR1 LNHDA, CDR2 SQIVND (reference sequence). CDR3: CASDYPQGVSSYNEQFF. CDR3 in DNA: TGTGCCAGTGACTATCCACAGGGGGTGAGCTCCTACAATGAGCAGTTCTTC.

This chain links TRBV9 with TRBJ1-1, with D maybe TRBD1 (5 bases). Germline assignment: CDR1 SGDLS and CDR2 YYNGEE. There are 14 residues in the CDR3. V lost 4 bases, J lost 12 bases, and 22 bases lay in between. CDR3 sequence (DNA): TGTGCCAGCAGCACCCACCCGGGGCCGGAGGTTCCTTTCTTT. It yields the protein CASSTHPGPEVPFF.

This clone was recorded a few times. The genes are TRBV29-1 and TRBJ2-4; no clear D gene. The CDR3 is made up of 12 amino acids. CDR1 is SQVTM and CDR2 is ANQGSEA in the germline V gene. V was cut by 4 bases and J by 5 bases, with 9 bases left in between. CDR3 protein: CSVGPRENIQYF. The CDR3 nucleotides read TGCAGCGTTGGCCCCCGGGAAAACATTCAGTACTTC.

V gene TRBV12-5 combines with J gene TRBJ1-1, with 12 nucleotides matching TRBD1. The CDR3 totals 14 residues. V was clipped by 3 bases and J by 10 bases; unmatched bases: 6. CDR1 LGHNT and CDR2 FRNRAP come from the germline V gene. The CDR3 sequence is CASGLWGQGAGAFF. Written as DNA, the CDR3 is TGTGCTAGTGGTTTATGGGGACAGGGGGCGGGAGCTTTCTTT.

J is TRBJ2-4 and V is TRBV6-5; TRBD1 matches 9 bases. V was clipped by 6 bases and J by 8 bases; unmatched bases: 8. Germline assignment: CDR1 MNHEY and CDR2 SVGAGI. The CDR3 is 14 residues long. The CDR3 reads CASRDRGGGDIQYF. The DNA for the CDR3 is TGTGCCAGCAGGGACAGGGGCGGAGGCGACATTCAGTACTTC.

This clone was detected only once. At the DNA level, this CDR3 is encoded by other sequences in the same sample as well. The CDR3 region is CASSLVLAGQETQYF. The CDR3 DNA follows: TGCGCCAGCAGCTTGGTACTAGCGGGGCAAGAGACCCAGTACTTC. This chain uses TRBV5-1 with TRBJ2-5; TRBD2 matches 10 bases. The CDR3 spans 15 residues. The V segment lost 0 bases and the J segment 2 bases; nucleotides outside the gene matches: 1. The germline V gene encodes CDR1 SGHRS and CDR2 YFSETQ.

The chain employs TRBV18 and TRBJ1-1, with D maybe TRBD1 (5 bases). Germline V gene lookup returns CDR1 KGHSH and CDR2 LQKENI. With 4 bases removed from V and 11 bases from J, the gap between germline ends came to 14 bases. The CDR3 is 12 residues long. CDR3 in DNA: TGTGCCAGCTCACGCCGGGACGGGACGGCTTTCTTT. Protein: CASSRRDGTAFF.

This rearrangement joins TRBV7-3 to TRBJ1-3; D is uncertain. This CDR3 is 13 amino acids long. Trimming took 3 bases from V and 1 from J, leaving 4 bases between them. Germline-derived CDR1 and CDR2 are SGHTA and FQGTGA. The CDR3 coding sequence is TGTGCCAGCAGCTTTGATTCTGGAAACACCATATATTTT. Translation gives CASSFDSGNTIYF.

The chain joins TRBV4-1 to TRBJ2-3; maybe TRBD2 (6 bases). Trimming took off 3 bases at V and 3 bases at J, with 19 bases between the two ends. This CDR3 comprises 17 residues. Germline lookup yields CDR1 MGHRA and CDR2 YSYEKL. DNA of the CDR3: TGCGCCAGCAGCCAGGAGGGCACTATCTTTTGGACAGATACGCAGTATTTT. Translated, it gives CASSQEGTIFWTDTQYF.

As to this clone: Other DNA sequences of this sample code for an identical CDR3. This chain links TRBV5-1 with TRBJ2-1; D might be TRBD1 (6 bases). Germline CDR1 SGHRS, CDR2 YFSETQ. CDR3 length: 14 residues. V dropped 4 bases and J dropped 3 bases, with 11 bases sitting between them. The CDR3 bases are TGCGCCAGCAGCCTAGAGGACAGCTACAATGAGCAGTTCTTC. Translated, it gives CASSLEDSYNEQFF.

The V and J genes are TRBV11-3 and TRBJ2-5; a possible D gene is TRBD2 (6 bases). Germline V gene data show CDR1 as SGHNT and CDR2 as YENEEA. The CDR3 is made up of 12 amino acids. V was shortened by 5 bases and J by 5 bases, with 9 bases between the two germline ends. CDR3 in DNA: TGTGCCAGCAGCCCCAGCGGGGAGACCCAGTACTTC. Translation gives CASSPSGETQYF.

V gene TRBV9 combines with J gene TRBJ2-1; D unclear. Trimming removed 0 bases from V and 0 bases from J, with 16 bases in between. Germline CDR1 reads SGDLS; CDR2 reads YYNGEE. The length of the CDR3 is 18 residues. This CDR3 reads CASSVATERDSSYNEQFF. CDR3 coding DNA: TGTGCCAGCAGCGTAGCTACCGAAAGGGATAGCTCCTACAATGAGCAGTTCTTC.

Many counts were recorded for this clone. Other DNA variants within this sample encode the same CDR3. This chain connects TRBV30 to TRBJ2-4; 7 bases are a match to TRBD2. CDR3 length: 13 amino acids. The ends lost 0 bases at V and 7 bases at J; junction bases unmatched: 3. CDR1 GTSNPN and CDR2 SVGIG come from the germline V gene (reference sequence). Here the CDR3 reads CAWSVNGRNIQYF. The DNA of the CDR3 is TGTGCCTGGAGTGTGAACGGGAGGAACATTCAGTACTTC.

Details on this clone: Distinct nucleotide sequences in the sample also encode this CDR3. V and J are TRBV28 and TRBJ1-1; D is uncertain. This CDR3 has 14 amino acids. Germline CDR1 and CDR2: MDHEN and SYDVKM. The ends were cut back, 2 bases at V and 0 bases at J, with 7 bases in the middle. In DNA form, the CDR3 reads TGTGCCAGCAGTTTAACGGGTCTGAACACTGAAGCTTTCTTT. Translating gives CASSLTGLNTEAFF.

Turning to this clone: The junction differs from germline at one of its ends, possibly a read error. The chain is built from TRBV10-3 and TRBJ2-7, with 9 bases that match TRBD1. This CDR3 is 14 amino acids long. In germline, CDR1 is ENHRY, CDR2 SYGVKD. The CDR3 bases are TGTGCCATCAGTGCCGGGACAGGGACCTACGTGCAGTACTTC. Translation: CAISAGTGTYVQYF.

The chain recombines TRBV5-1 with TRBJ2-2; no firm D call. CDR1 and CDR2 (germline): SGHRS, YFSETQ. V was trimmed by 4 bases and J by 9 bases, leaving 10 bases between them. This CDR3 region has 12 residues. This chain's CDR3 is CASSPGLRELFF. The CDR3 nucleotides are TGCGCCAGCAGCCCGGGCCTCAGGGAGCTGTTTTTT.

V usage is TRBV2 and J usage is TRBJ2-3; D remains ambiguous. This CDR3 has 12 residues. Trimming shortened V by 7 bases and J by 1 base, and 6 bases separated the two germline ends. The germline gives CDR1 SNHLY, CDR2 FYNNEI. The DNA for the CDR3 is TGTGCCAGCAAATTAGGCACAGATACGCAGTATTTT. This sequence encodes CASKLGTDTQYF.

This clone was recorded once. The V gene is TRBV7-9, the J gene TRBJ2-1; TRBD2 matches at 12 bases. CDR1 SEHNR and CDR2 FQNEAQ come from the germline V gene (reference sequence). This CDR3 has 14 residues. Trimming at V came to 5 bases and at J to 7 bases, leaving 3 bases not matched to a gene. The CDR3 spells CASSRLAGANEQFF. The CDR3 DNA sequence: TGTGCCAGCAGCCGACTAGCGGGAGCAAATGAGCAGTTCTTC.

In the case of this clone: A much larger clone lies one base from this, so it may be a read error. V and J are TRBV4-1 and TRBJ1-2; D possibly corresponds to TRBD1 (6 bases). The CDR3 totals 15 residues. CDR1 is MGHRA and CDR2 is YSYEKL in the germline V gene. The CDR3 is CAGSQGGLKEVQGTF. The CDR3 DNA reads TGCGCCGGCAGCCAAGGGGGGCTAAAAGAGGTACAGGGCACCTTC.